This T cell receptor (beta chain) was identified in a study of T cell responses to AZD1222 COVID-19 vaccine. The trim removed 0 bases at V and 0 bases at J, leaving 4 bases unmatched. Germline V lookup: CDR1 SGHKS, CDR2 YYEKEE (reference sequence). The CDR3 runs 16 residues. Only in-frame clones appear in the TCRdb table, and some are missing; sequencing was by immunoSEQ multiplex PCR. The data contain roughly 100,000 clones, 89% of them singletons. General study results and limits: Receipt of two AZD1222 doses was followed by a rise in Spike-specific TCR breadth and depth. Clonal diversity may have been underestimated, and the donors were mostly white British, with more females than males. Among vaccine-associated CD4 TCRs, coverage spanned spike, with dominance at 160-218 and 743-854.

A few counts support this clone. The antigen is not known. V and J are TRBV5-5 and TRBJ1-1; 8 bases line up with TRBD1. The sample in question was peripheral blood, obtained on day 0 of AZD1222 vaccination. This clonotype was obtained from an adult in good health. The CDR3 protein is CASSLGWTGLNTEAFF. CDR3 nucleotides: TGTGCCAGCAGCTTGGGGTGGACAGGGTTGAACACTGAAGCTTTCTTT. Looking up the rest from reference TRBV5-5 and TRBJ1-1 gives the full variable domain: DAGVTQSPTHLIKTRGQQVTLRCSPISGHKSVSWYQQVLGQGPQFIFQYYEKEERGRGNFPDRFSARQFPNYSSELNVNALLLGDSALYLCASSLGWTGLNTEAFFGQGTRLTVV.